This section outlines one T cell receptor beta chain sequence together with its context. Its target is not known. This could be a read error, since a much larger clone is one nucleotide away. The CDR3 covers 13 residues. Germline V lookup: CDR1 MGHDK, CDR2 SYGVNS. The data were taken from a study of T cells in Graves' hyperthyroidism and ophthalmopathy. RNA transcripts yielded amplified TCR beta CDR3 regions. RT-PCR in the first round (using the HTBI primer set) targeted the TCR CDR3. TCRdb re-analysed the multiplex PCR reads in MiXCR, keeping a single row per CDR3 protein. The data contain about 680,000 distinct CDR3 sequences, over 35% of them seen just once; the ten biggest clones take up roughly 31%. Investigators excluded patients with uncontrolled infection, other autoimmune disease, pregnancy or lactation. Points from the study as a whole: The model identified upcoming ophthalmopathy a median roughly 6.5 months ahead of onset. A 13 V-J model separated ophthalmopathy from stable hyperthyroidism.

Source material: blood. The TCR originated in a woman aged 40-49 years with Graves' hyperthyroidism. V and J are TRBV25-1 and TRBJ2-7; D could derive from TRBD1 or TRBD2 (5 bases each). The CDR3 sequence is CASRRDGSCEQYF. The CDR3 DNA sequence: TGTGCCAGCAGGAGGGACGGATCCTGCGAGCAGTACTTC.